Below, 10 T cell receptor beta chains from the same sample are listed, as sequenced in a study of shared clonotypes between healthy human individuals. Only CD45RO-negative cells positively selected for CCR7 counted as naive CD8 cells, so terminally differentiated effector memory CD45RA+ cells were excluded. Assay used: immunoSEQ multiplex PCR; TCRdb lists only in-frame clones, some missing. In the table there are around 1.9 million clones, over 85% of which are singletons. The sample was naive CD8+ T cells from PBMCs. The receptors were sampled from a man younger than 30 in good health. Some clones in this sample may be carry-over from other donors' samples.

About this clone itself: At the DNA level, this CDR3 is encoded by other sequences in the same sample as well. This rearrangement joins TRBV13 to TRBJ1-2; TRBD1 matches at 10 bases. Germline V lookup: CDR1 PRHDT, CDR2 FYEKMQ (reference sequence). The CDR3 runs to 13 residues. J was trimmed by 6 bases and V by 4 bases; bases with no gene match: 2. The CDR3 sequence: CASSSGTGDGYTF. The CDR3 DNA follows: TGTGCCAGCAGCTCCGGGACAGGGGATGGCTACACCTTC.

The V and J genes are TRBV28 and TRBJ2-4, with D possibly TRBD1 on 5 matching bases. This CDR3 region has 18 residues. CDR1 and CDR2 (germline): MDHEN, SYDVKM. Between the trimmed V and J ends, which lost 5 bases and 0 bases, there was a span of 20 bases. The CDR3 bases are TGTGCCAGCAGTACCTACCTTGACAGTACCTTAGCCAAAAACATTCAGTACTTC. Residues: CASSTYLDSTLAKNIQYF.

The chain employs TRBV19 and TRBJ1-5, with D possibly TRBD1 on 5 matching bases. Per the germline V gene, CDR1 is LNHDA and CDR2 is SQIVND (reference sequence). The length of the CDR3 is 16 residues. V was trimmed by 5 bases and J by 5 bases, leaving 19 bases between them. The CDR3 DNA is TGTGCCAGTAGTCAACGACCCTTTGGGGCCCATCAGCCCCAGCATTTT. Translated, it gives CASSQRPFGAHQPQHF.

This clone was recorded once. This CDR3 is also generated by other DNA sequences in the sample. The chain has TRBV27 and TRBJ1-5; D uncertain. Trimming removed 5 bases at V and 6 bases at J, with 8 bases between. CDR3 length equals 12 residues. Germline CDR1 reads MNHEY; CDR2 reads SMNVEV (reference sequence). CDR3 in amino acids: CASSLPGQPQHF. In nucleotides, the CDR3 is TGTGCCAGCAGTCTTCCTGGTCAGCCCCAGCATTTT.

The chain combines TRBV6-4 with TRBJ2-1; 13 nucleotides agree with TRBD2. CDR1 is MRHNA, CDR2 SNTAGT, per germline. The CDR3 contains 15 residues. Trimming removed 4 bases from V and 5 bases from J; junction bases left unmatched: 2. This CDR3 reads CASSVGTSGNNEQFF. In DNA, the CDR3 is TGTGCCAGCAGTGTGGGGACTAGCGGGAACAATGAGCAGTTCTTC.

The gene calls are TRBV13 and TRBJ2-1; D uncertain. Germline values: CDR1 PRHDT, CDR2 FYEKMQ (reference sequence). The V and J ends lost 5 bases and 7 bases respectively, with 9 bases between them. The CDR3 has 12 amino acids. The CDR3 sequence is CASSTPGNEQFF. In DNA, the CDR3 is TGTGCCAGCAGCACGCCCGGGAATGAGCAGTTCTTC.

V usage is TRBV27 and J usage is TRBJ2-4; possibly TRBD1 for D (5 bases). Trimming removed 10 bases from V and 1 base from J, with 14 bases in between. Germline-derived CDR1 and CDR2 are MNHEY and SMNVEV (reference sequence). CDR3 size: 14 residues. CDR3 sequence (DNA): TGTGCCACAAAGACAGTGGGGGCCAAAAACATTCAGTACTTC. Its translation: CATKTVGAKNIQYF.

This clone was seen once. This chain joins TRBV2 and TRBJ2-7, with D possibly matching TRBD2 (6 bases). The CDR3 has 15 amino acids. CDR1 is SNHLY, CDR2 FYNNEI, per germline. V was clipped by 9 bases and J by 6 bases, with 24 bases between them. The CDR3: CASAVTGVKRGEQYF. CDR3 nucleotide sequence: TGTGCCAGTGCCGTTACGGGAGTCAAACGAGGCGAGCAGTACTTC.

Regarding this clone: Other DNA sequences in the same sample also yield this CDR3. This rearrangement joins TRBV27 to TRBJ2-7; possible D gene TRBD1, 5 bases. Germline V gene lookup returns CDR1 MNHEY and CDR2 SMNVEV (reference sequence). The CDR3 is made up of 10 amino acids. Trimming cost V 11 bases and J 4 bases, with 9 bases left between them. This chain's CDR3 is CASGRYEQYF. Here the CDR3 DNA reads TGTGCCTCAGGGCGGTACGAGCAGTACTTC.

The chain couples TRBV11-2 to TRBJ2-5, with 10 bases aligning to TRBD2. V lost 4 bases to trimming and J lost 4 bases; unmatched junction nucleotides: 6. The germline gives CDR1 SGHAT, CDR2 FQNNGV. CDR3 length: 15 residues. For the CDR3, the DNA is TGTGCCAGCAGCTCTAGCGGGAGTCCCGGAGAGACCCAGTACTTC. Amino acids: CASSSSGSPGETQYF.